This section outlines one T cell receptor (beta chain) sequence together with its context. The antigen is unknown. The data stem from a study of multiple sclerosis patients with progressive multifocal leukoencephalopathy. J gave up 8 bases and V 2 bases, and 8 bases lay outside the gene matches. Germline lookup yields CDR1 SNHLY and CDR2 FYNNEI. This CDR3 spans 14 amino acids. Time point indicated: before natalizumab initiation. Every listed patient previously received interferon beta; all PML patients were women. Study outcomes and limitations: Preferential TRBV-TRBJ pairings or common gene usage were not detected at PML.

Data came from immunoSEQ multiplex PCR; TCRdb stores just in-frame clones and leaves some out. The sample yields approximately 31,000 clones, around nine tenths seen once. This clonotype was sampled from a human donor with multiple sclerosis. Input material: PBMCs. The chain recombines TRBV2 with TRBJ1-2; 7 nucleotides agree with TRBD1. In DNA form, the CDR3 reads TGTGCCAGCAGTGAAACGACAGGGCGGAGGGGCTACACCTTC. It specifies CASSETTGRRGYTF.